A single sample is the source of the 7 T cell receptor beta chains below, sequenced in a study of molecular identifiers for immune sequencing clone quantification. TCRdb analysed the PCR reads with MiXCR anew, one entry per CDR3 protein. This table has about 320,000 distinct CDR3 sequences, over 20% appearing once. The specimen was naive CD8+ T cells from blood, with Jurkat cell RNA spiked in. Stated subset: FACS-sorted CD8+CD4-CCR7+CD45RA+ naive T cells. Source of these receptors: a human donor in good health. Some libraries in this study had Jurkat cell RNA spiked in.

This clonotype was picked up a small number of times. This rearrangement joins TRBV10-2 to TRBJ2-1, with a possible D match to TRBD2 (5 bases). V was cut by 10 bases and J by 9 bases, with 22 bases left in between. CDR1 and CDR2 (germline): WSHSY, SAAADI. This CDR3 region has 14 residues. CDR3 residues: CATKEVGSPLEQFF. The CDR3 DNA reads TGCGCCACCAAGGAGGTTGGGAGCCCGCTTGAGCAGTTCTTC.

This clonotype has only a few counts. This chain connects TRBV12-3 or TRBV12-4 to TRBJ2-3, with D unclear. With 2 bases removed from V and 0 bases from J, the gap between germline ends came to 12 bases. CDR3 size: 16 residues. CDR3 coding DNA: TGTGCCAGCAGTTTAAAGGTCCGGATTAGCACAGATACGCAGTATTTT. It encodes CASSLKVRISTDTQYF.

In this sample, this clonotype turned up a few times. Mismatch with germline at one junction end may stem from a read error. This chain connects TRBV11-2 to TRBJ2-7, with TRBD2 matching 7 bases. This CDR3 is 14 amino acids long. Per germline, CDR1 SGHAT and CDR2 FQNNGV. The CDR3 bases are TGTGCCAGCAGCTCGGACGGACTAGTCTGGGGCGTAAACTTC. It encodes CASSSDGLVWGVNF.

This clonotype occurred once. A much more abundant neighbour one base away suggests this may be a read error. This chain uses TRBV5-1 with TRBJ2-2; tentatively, D is TRBD2 (7 bases). V was clipped by 3 bases and J by 10 bases, with 22 bases between them. CDR3 length: 16 amino acids. Looked up from germline, CDR1 is SGHRS and CDR2 is YFSETQ. CDR3 in amino acids: CASSWGPGLRIEELFF. CDR3 bases: TGCGCCAGCAGCTGGGGGCCGGGACTACGGATCGAGGAGCTGTTTTTT.

Of note for this clonotype: A much larger clone lies one base from this, so it may be a read error. This chain uses TRBV20-1 with TRBJ2-7; 9 bases align to TRBD1. The germline CDR1 and CDR2 sequences are DFQATT and SNEGSKA (reference sequence). J gave up 2 bases and V 5 bases, and 4 bases lay outside the gene matches. CDR3 size: 13 residues. The CDR3 sequence: CSAGDRATYEQYF. The CDR3 bases are TGCAGTGCTGGGGACAGGGCTACCTACGAGCAGTACTTC.

There are many counts of this clonotype. The V and J genes are TRBV28 and TRBJ2-7, with a possible D match to TRBD2 (7 bases). The CDR3 has 15 residues. Trimming left V 3 bases short and J 1 base short, with 13 bases between. CDR1 and CDR2 from the germline V gene are MDHEN and SYDVKM. CDR3 DNA: TGTGCCAGCAGTTTGCGGGGGCTTATGTCCTACGAGCAGTACTTC. It codes for CASSLRGLMSYEQYF.

The rearrangement uses TRBV20-1 and TRBJ2-7; D perhaps matches TRBD1 (6 bases). The ends were cut back, 3 bases at V and 5 bases at J, with 17 bases in the middle. There are 14 residues in the CDR3. The germline V gene has CDR1 DFQATT and CDR2 SNEGSKA (reference sequence). This chain's CDR3 is CSASPRQVYHEQYF. In DNA, the CDR3 is TGCAGTGCTAGCCCACGACAGGTCTACCACGAGCAGTACTTC.